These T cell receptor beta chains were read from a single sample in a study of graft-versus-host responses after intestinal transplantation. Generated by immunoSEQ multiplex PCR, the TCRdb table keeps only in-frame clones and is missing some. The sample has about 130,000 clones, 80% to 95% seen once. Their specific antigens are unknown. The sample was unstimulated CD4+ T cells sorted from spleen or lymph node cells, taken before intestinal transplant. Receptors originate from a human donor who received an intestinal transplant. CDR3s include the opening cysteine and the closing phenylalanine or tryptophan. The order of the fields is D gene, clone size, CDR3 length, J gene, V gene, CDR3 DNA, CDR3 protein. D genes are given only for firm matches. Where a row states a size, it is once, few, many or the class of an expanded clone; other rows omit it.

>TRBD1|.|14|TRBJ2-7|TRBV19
TGTGCCAGTAGCATCTCGACAGGGACCTGGGAGCAGTACTTC
CASSISTGTWEQYF
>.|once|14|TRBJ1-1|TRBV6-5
TGTGCCAGCAGTTACTCACGGGAGGGGTTAGGAGCTTTCTTT
CASSYSREGLGAFF
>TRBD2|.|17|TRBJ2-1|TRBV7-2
TGTGCCAGCAGCCCTATCGGGACTAGCGGGAGGTACAATGAGCAGTTCTTC
CASSPIGTSGRYNEQFF
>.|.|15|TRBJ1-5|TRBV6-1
TGTGCCAGCAACCGGACAGTTTATAGCAATCAGCCCCAGCATTTT
CASNRTVYSNQPQHF
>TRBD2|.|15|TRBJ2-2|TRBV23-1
TGCGCCAGCAGTCAATGGGGACTAGAAGCCGGGGAGCTGTTTTTT
CASSQWGLEAGELFF
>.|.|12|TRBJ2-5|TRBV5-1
TGCGCCAGCAGCTTGGTTCAAGAGACCCAGTACTTC
CASSLVQETQYF
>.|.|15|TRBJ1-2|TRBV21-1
TGTGCCAGCAGCAAACGAATAAACAGGGTATGTGGCTACACCTTC
CASSKRINRVCGYTF
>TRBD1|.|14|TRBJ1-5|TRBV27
TGTGCCAGCAGTAGGACAGGGACCTATCAGCCCCAGCATTTT
CASSRTGTYQPQHF
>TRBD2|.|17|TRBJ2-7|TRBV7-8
TGTGCCAGCAGATCCACTAGCGGGAGGGGTCGACCCTACGAGCAGTACTTC
CASRSTSGRGRPYEQYF
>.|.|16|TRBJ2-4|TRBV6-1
TGTGCCAGCAGTGAATACGGCGGTTTAGCCAAAAACATTCAGTACTTC
CASSEYGGLAKNIQYF
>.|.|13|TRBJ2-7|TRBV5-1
TGCGCCAGCAGCTTGAGGAGCTCCTACGAGCAGTACTTC
CASSLRSSYEQYF
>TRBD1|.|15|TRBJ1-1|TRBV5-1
TGCGCCAGCAGGGGACAGGGACCCCTGAACACTGAAGCTTTCTTT
CASRGQGPLNTEAFF
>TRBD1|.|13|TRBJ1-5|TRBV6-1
TGTGCCAGCAGGATGACAGGGGGGCAGCCCCAGCATTTT
CASRMTGGQPQHF
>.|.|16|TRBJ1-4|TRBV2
TGTGCCAGCAGTGAAGTTCTGGGTGGGACTAATGAAAAACTGTTTTTT
CASSEVLGGTNEKLFF
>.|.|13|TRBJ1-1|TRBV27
TGTGCCAGCAGTTTACCGGGGAACACTGAAGCTTTCTTT
CASSLPGNTEAFF
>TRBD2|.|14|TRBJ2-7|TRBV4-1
TGCGCCAGCAGCTTGGGACTAGCCTCGGGGGAGCAGTACTTC
CASSLGLASGEQYF
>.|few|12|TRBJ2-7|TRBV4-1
TGCGCCAGCAGCCAAAAGGCTTACGAGCAGTACTTC
CASSQKAYEQYF
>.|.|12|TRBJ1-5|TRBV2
TGTGCCAGCAGGGACAGTAATCAGCCCCAGCATTTT
CASRDSNQPQHF
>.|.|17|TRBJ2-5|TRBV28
TGTGCCAGCAGCCCAGCCCGTTTTGCCCAAAGACAAGAGACCCAGTACTTC
CASSPARFAQRQETQYF
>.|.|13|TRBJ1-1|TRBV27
TGTGCCAGCAGTTTTGGCGGGGTCACTGAAGCTTTCTTT
CASSFGGVTEAFF
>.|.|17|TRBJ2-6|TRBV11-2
TGTGCCAGCAGCTTAGGAGAGAGAAGCTGGCTGCCCAACGTCCTGACTTTC
CASSLGERSWLPNVLTF
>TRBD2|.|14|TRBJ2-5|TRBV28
TGTGCCAGCATCGAAGGCGGGAGGGAGGAGACCCAGTACTTC
CASIEGGREETQYF
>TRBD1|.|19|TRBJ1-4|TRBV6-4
TGTGCCAGCAGTGACACACAGGGGGCGAAAGGAGCAACTAATGAAAAACTGTTTTTT
CASSDTQGAKGATNEKLFF
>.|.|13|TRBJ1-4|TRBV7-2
TGTGCCAGCAGCTCAGGGGTTAATGAAAAACTGTTTTTT
CASSSGVNEKLFF
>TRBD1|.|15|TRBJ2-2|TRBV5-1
TGCGCCAGCAGCCCGACCGGGACAGGGATCGGGGAGCTGTTTTTT
CASSPTGTGIGELFF
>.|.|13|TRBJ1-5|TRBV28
TGTGCCAGCAGTTCCTCGAGCAATCAGCCCCAGCATTTT
CASSSSSNQPQHF
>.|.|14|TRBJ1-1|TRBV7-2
TGTGCCAGCAGCTTAGCGTTGGGTTACACTGAAGCTTTCTTT
CASSLALGYTEAFF
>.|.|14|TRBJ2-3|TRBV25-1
TGTGCCAGCAGTGGATTCGGTCCGACAGATACGCAGTATTTT
CASSGFGPTDTQYF
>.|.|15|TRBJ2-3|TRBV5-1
TGCGCCAGCAGCTTGGCGGGAAAGGGCACAGATACGCAGTATTTT
CASSLAGKGTDTQYF